Shown below are 17 T cell receptor beta chains from a single sample sequenced in a study of identical twins. Each CDR3 protein is one row after TCRdb ran MiXCR on the 5' RACE reads. The sample has 1.5 million to 2 million distinct CDR3 sequences, less than 35% seen once. The sequenced sample consisted of cord blood. The receptors originated from a newborn girl in good health.

This chain links TRBV10-3 with TRBJ1-2; the match to TRBD1 covers 10 bases. Germline CDR1 is ENHRY and CDR2 is SYGVKD. This CDR3 spans 18 amino acids. Unmatched junction bases numbered 12, after V lost 2 bases and J lost 3 bases. The CDR3 region has the DNA TGTGCCATCAGTGAGCCGGCGGACAGGGGGTCGGTAGACTATGGCTACACCTTC. Its protein product is CAISEPADRGSVDYGYTF.

This clonotype came up a few times. The chain joins TRBV4-2 to TRBJ1-3, with D perhaps TRBD1 (6 bases). The CDR3 consists of 14 residues. The germline V gene has CDR1 LGHNA and CDR2 YNFKEQ. The germline V and J ends were trimmed by 4 bases and 1 base, with 8 bases remaining between them. DNA of the CDR3: TGTGCCAGCAGCCCCGGGACATCTGGAAACACCATATATTTT. Residues: CASSPGTSGNTIYF.

Concerning this clonotype itself: One end of the junction is discordant with germline, which a read error may explain. The gene calls are TRBV7-2 and TRBJ2-7; TRBD2 matches 13 bases. The CDR3 has 16 residues. In germline, CDR1 is SGHTA, CDR2 FQGNSA. The CDR3 DNA reads as TGTGCCAGCAGCTTTTGGGGACTAGCGGGGCGCTACGAGCGGTACTTC. Encoded protein: CASSFWGLAGRYERYF.

This clonotype has a handful of counts. The V gene is TRBV20-1, the J gene TRBJ1-5, with 12 bases that match TRBD1. The germline CDR1 and CDR2 sequences are DFQATT and SNEGSKA (reference sequence). Losses at the gene ends were 4 bases for V and 6 bases for J; bases not matched to a gene: 4. The CDR3 totals 14 residues. CDR3 nucleotides: TGCAGTGCTAAGGGACAGGGGGCGAGTCAGCCCCAGCATTTT. Protein: CSAKGQGASQPQHF.

The CDR3 loop is CASSDNRGEAFF. CDR3 coding DNA: TGTGCCAGCAGCGACAACAGGGGGGAAGCTTTCTTT. The rearrangement joins TRBV11-2 to TRBJ1-1; 8 bases agree with TRBD1. Germline lookup yields CDR1 SGHAT and CDR2 FQNNGV. This CDR3 region has 12 residues. Trimming took 5 bases from V and 8 from J; bases not matched to a gene: 4.

The V gene is TRBV7-2, the J gene TRBJ2-4; D might be TRBD2 (5 bases). The end of the DNA aligns better with TRBJ2-7, so the J call may be wrong. The CDR3 has 16 amino acids. Looked up from germline, CDR1 is SGHTA and CDR2 is FQGNSA. The CDR3 DNA is TGTGCCAGCAGCTACGCTCCCGGACTTAAAAAACGCGAGCAGTACTTC. Its protein is CASSYAPGLKKREQYF.

This chain links TRBV2 with TRBJ1-4; 7 bases are a match to TRBD1. Looked up from germline, CDR1 is SNHLY and CDR2 is FYNNEI. There are 13 residues in the CDR3. V shed 8 bases, J shed 7 bases, and the junction held 7 bases outside the gene matches. As DNA, the CDR3 is TGTGCCAGCCGGAGACAGGGTTTTGAAAAACTGTTTTTT. Encoded protein: CASRRQGFEKLFF.

This chain links TRBV2 with TRBJ2-1; D is perhaps TRBD1 or TRBD2 (5 bases each). Trimming pared 8 bases from V and 9 bases from J, leaving 14 bases between. Germline values: CDR1 SNHLY, CDR2 FYNNEI. This CDR3 comprises 12 residues. The CDR3: CASEGEGSEQFF. DNA for the CDR3: TGTGCCAGCGAGGGAGAGGGGTCTGAGCAGTTCTTC.

V usage is TRBV27 and J usage is TRBJ1-2, with 11 bases fitting TRBD1. Germline CDR1 is MNHEY and CDR2 is SMNVEV (reference sequence). V lost 3 bases and J lost 8; bases outside the gene matches: 8. The CDR3 is made up of 15 amino acids. In nucleotides, the CDR3 is TGTGCCAGCAGTTTGTCAGGACAGGGGGCGCTGGGCTACACCTTC. This gives the protein CASSLSGQGALGYTF.

Only a few counts were recorded for this clonotype. CDR3: CASSSQRENTGELFF. The CDR3 DNA reads as TGTGCCAGCAGCTCACAGCGGGAGAACACCGGGGAGCTGTTTTTT. V is TRBV11-2 and J is TRBJ2-2, with 7 bases identical to TRBD2. This CDR3 is 15 amino acids long. The V and J ends lost 4 bases and 1 base, in that order; junction bases with no gene match: 3. Germline V gene sequence: CDR1 SGHAT, CDR2 FQNNGV.

This clonotype was counted a single time. The rearrangement joins TRBV6-1 to TRBJ1-5; D gene uncertain. The CDR3 is 13 residues long. Germline V gene lookup returns CDR1 MNHNS and CDR2 SASEGT. The V and J ends lost 2 bases and 5 bases respectively, with 7 bases between them. CDR3 nucleotides: TGTGCCAGCAGTGAACGGACGCATCAGCCCCAGCATTTT. Its translation: CASSERTHQPQHF.

As DNA, the CDR3 is TGTGCCAGCAGCCGGGACCTGAACACTGAAGCTTTCTTT. It encodes CASSRDLNTEAFF. V is TRBV28 and J is TRBJ1-1; possible D gene TRBD1, 5 bases. V gave up 6 bases and J gave up 0 bases, with 8 bases separating them. Germline V gives CDR1 MDHEN, CDR2 SYDVKM. The CDR3 has 13 residues.

This clonotype has a handful of counts. The chain combines TRBV5-1 with TRBJ1-6; a weak D match, TRBD1 (6 bases). CDR3 length: 15 amino acids. V lost 7 bases and J lost 6, with 17 bases in between. The germline V gene encodes CDR1 SGHRS and CDR2 YFSETQ. CDR3 sequence: CASGRGLGSNSPLHF. CDR3 nucleotide sequence: TGCGCCAGCGGCAGGGGTCTTGGGAGTAATTCACCCCTCCACTTT.

This clonotype was picked up a small number of times. The chain carries TRBV3-1 and TRBJ2-1; 10 nucleotides align to TRBD2. Per the germline V gene, CDR1 is LGHDT and CDR2 is YNNKEL (reference sequence). Unmatched junction bases numbered 8, after V lost 0 bases and J lost 3 bases. The CDR3 is made up of 18 amino acids. The CDR3 sequence: CASSQDLLAGVFYNEQFF. Written as DNA, the CDR3 is TGTGCCAGCAGCCAAGATCTCCTAGCGGGGGTCTTCTACAATGAGCAGTTCTTC.

The V and J genes are TRBV12-3 or TRBV12-4 and TRBJ2-7; 7 nucleotides line up with TRBD1. J was trimmed by 0 bases and V by 6 bases; bases with no gene match: 11. The CDR3 covers 16 residues. CDR3 amino acids: CASSPGGLRLSYEQYF. The CDR3 DNA reads TGTGCCAGCAGCCCAGGGGGATTGCGCCTCTCCTACGAGCAGTACTTC.

This clonotype was seen many times. The germline gene is not matched at one end of the junction; a read error may be the cause. The gene calls are TRBV5-1 and TRBJ2-7, with 7 positions matching TRBD1. The CDR3 length is 13 residues. Germline V gene lookup returns CDR1 SGHRS and CDR2 YFSETQ. CDR3 coding DNA: TGTGCCAGCAGTCCCCGGGACAGCTACGAGCAGTACTTC. Its protein is CASSPRDSYEQYF.

The chain is built from TRBV12-3 or TRBV12-4 and TRBJ2-1, with unresolved D. The CDR3 length is 16 residues. V was pared by 5 bases and J by 7 bases, with 21 bases between. The CDR3 DNA follows: TGTGCCAGCAGTCCCTTTGGAGCGTTAAAAATAAATGAGCAGTTCTTC. This translates into CASSPFGALKINEQFF.